This T cell receptor beta chain was obtained from a study of cytomegalovirus exposure and HLA in healthy donors. Broader study findings: In an earlier analysis, in roughly 600 donors, most V segments appeared productive either ~87% or ~30% of the time. Across all donors, roughly uniform sequencing depth was an assumption of the presence/absence analyses.

In regard to this clone: As yet, its antigen is unknown.

V lost 8 bases to trimming and J lost 5 bases; unmatched junction nucleotides: 9. The CDR3 spans 13 residues. Germline V gene lookup returns CDR1 MNHNS and CDR2 SASEGT. PCR employed 60 Vbeta and 13 Jbeta primers. Repertoires were generated with immunoSEQ multiplex PCR, while TCRdb's copy carries only in-frame clones and drops some. Its table records some 180,000 clones. The chain joins TRBV6-1 to TRBJ2-7; 7 bases match TRBD2. The specimen sequenced was PBMCs. The receptor's source is a man aged 30-40 years in good health and CMV-seronegative. CDR3 in amino acids: CASLWGGSHEQYF. DNA for the CDR3: TGTGCCAGCCTGTGGGGGGGTTCCCACGAGCAGTACTTC.